This TCR beta chain was sequenced in a study of blood T cell repertoires in COVID-19. Study context: The origin of the acute and convalescent COVID-19 samples was the United States, Italy and Spain. The analysed material was cDNA or gDNA that came from T cells, B-cell-depleted T cells, or PBMCs.

The CDR3 loop spans 16 amino acids. Germline V gives CDR1 LNHDA, CDR2 SQIVND (reference sequence). V gave up 4 bases and J gave up 4 bases; unmatched junction bases: 5. Study processing details: Quantification of nucleated cells was approximated via reference gene primer amplification. Generated by immunoSEQ multiplex PCR, the TCRdb table keeps only in-frame clones and is missing some. That table is the source of V, J and clone size, and D and trimming were worked out from the DNA. The sample lists some 80,000 clones, around four fifths occurring once. This TCR was sampled from a man older than 75 with active or convalescent COVID-19. This sequence joins TRBV19 and TRBJ1-5; TRBD1 agrees at 12 bases. Sequencing was performed on peripheral blood. This CDR3 is CASSRGDRGRNQPQHF. In DNA form, the CDR3 reads TGTGCCAGTAGTAGGGGGGACAGGGGGCGAAATCAGCCCCAGCATTTT.